This T cell receptor (beta chain) appears in the sequencing data of a study of cytomegalovirus exposure and HLA in healthy donors. Study details: Both the approximately 120 validation repertoires and the 550 to 750 first-cohort repertoires used the same platform, as reported by a later analysis.

Comments on this clone: As yet, its antigen is unknown.

The donors formed part of the roughly 110-subject validation cohort, distinct from the roughly 630-subject first cohort. Study-level results: About 180 TCR beta chains were listed as cytomegalovirus-associated. While the bulk of TCR sequences proved rare, some public TCRs turned up in many donors.

Germline loops: CDR1 MDHEN, CDR2 SYDVKM. This CDR3 is 15 amino acids long. V lost 10 bases to trimming and J lost 6 bases, with 25 bases between them. Data came from immunoSEQ multiplex PCR; TCRdb stores just in-frame clones and leaves some out. The sample lists more than 300,000 clones; around 86% were seen once. The receptor's source is a young woman in good health and CMV-seronegative. The sample was PBMCs. The rearrangement uses TRBV28 and TRBJ2-7, with D maybe TRBD1 (6 bases). The chain's CDR3 is CATQPPGQGASEQYF. CDR3 nucleotide sequence: TGTGCCACACAACCCCCGGGACAAGGGGCCTCCGAGCAGTACTTC.